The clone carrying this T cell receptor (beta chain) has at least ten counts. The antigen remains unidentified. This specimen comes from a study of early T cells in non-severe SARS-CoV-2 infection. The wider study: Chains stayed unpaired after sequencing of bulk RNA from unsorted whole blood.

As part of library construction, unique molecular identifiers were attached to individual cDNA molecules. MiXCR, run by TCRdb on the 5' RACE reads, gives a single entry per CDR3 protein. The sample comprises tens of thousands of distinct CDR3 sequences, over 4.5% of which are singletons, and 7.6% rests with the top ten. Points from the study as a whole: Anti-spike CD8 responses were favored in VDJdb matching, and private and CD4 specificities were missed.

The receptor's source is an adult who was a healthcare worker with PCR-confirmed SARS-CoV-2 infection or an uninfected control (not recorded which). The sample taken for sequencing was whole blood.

The CDR3 DNA reads TGCGCCAGCAGCCCCCACAGACTTGATACGCAGTATTTT. Its translation: CASSPHRLDTQYF. The chain couples TRBV4-1 to TRBJ2-3, with D hard to call. Germline V gene lookup returns CDR1 MGHRA and CDR2 YSYEKL. Trimming stripped 4 bases from V and 6 bases from J, with 11 bases between. CDR3 length: 13 amino acids.